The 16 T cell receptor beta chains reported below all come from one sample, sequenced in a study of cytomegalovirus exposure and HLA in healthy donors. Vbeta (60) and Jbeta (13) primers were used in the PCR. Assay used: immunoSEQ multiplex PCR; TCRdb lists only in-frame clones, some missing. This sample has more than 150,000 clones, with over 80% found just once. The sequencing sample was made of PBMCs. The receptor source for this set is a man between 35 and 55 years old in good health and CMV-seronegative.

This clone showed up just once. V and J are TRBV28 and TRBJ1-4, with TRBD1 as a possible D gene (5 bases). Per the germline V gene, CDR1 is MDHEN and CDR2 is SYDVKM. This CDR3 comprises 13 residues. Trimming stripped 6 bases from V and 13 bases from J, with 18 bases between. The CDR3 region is CASSPDPDRRLFF. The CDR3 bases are TGTGCCAGCAGCCCAGACCCCGACAGACGACTGTTTTTT. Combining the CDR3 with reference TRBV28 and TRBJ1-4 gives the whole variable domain DVKVTQSSRYLVKRTGEKVFLECVQDMDHENMFWYRQDPGLGLRLIYFSYDVKMKEKGDIPEGYSVSREKKERFSLILESASTNQTSMYLCASSPDPDRRLFFGSGTQLSVL.

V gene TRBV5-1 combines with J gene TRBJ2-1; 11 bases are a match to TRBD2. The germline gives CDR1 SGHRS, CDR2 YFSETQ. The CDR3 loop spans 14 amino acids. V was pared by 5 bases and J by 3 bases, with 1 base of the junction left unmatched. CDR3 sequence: CASSSGGVYNEQFF. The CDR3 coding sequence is TGCGCCAGCAGTAGCGGGGGGGTCTACAATGAGCAGTTCTTC.

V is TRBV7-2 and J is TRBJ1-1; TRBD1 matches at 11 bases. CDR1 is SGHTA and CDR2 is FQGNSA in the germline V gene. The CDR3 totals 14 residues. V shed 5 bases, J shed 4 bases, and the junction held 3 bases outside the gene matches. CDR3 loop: CASSRGQGGTEAFF. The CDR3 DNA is TGTGCCAGCAGCCGGGGACAGGGGGGCACTGAAGCTTTCTTT.

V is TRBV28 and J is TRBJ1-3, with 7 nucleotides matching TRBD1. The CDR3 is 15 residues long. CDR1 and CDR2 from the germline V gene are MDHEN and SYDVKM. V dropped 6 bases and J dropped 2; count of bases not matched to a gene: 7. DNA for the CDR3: TGTGCCAGCAGGACCCCGACAGGGACTGGAAACACCATATATTTT. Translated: CASRTPTGTGNTIYF.

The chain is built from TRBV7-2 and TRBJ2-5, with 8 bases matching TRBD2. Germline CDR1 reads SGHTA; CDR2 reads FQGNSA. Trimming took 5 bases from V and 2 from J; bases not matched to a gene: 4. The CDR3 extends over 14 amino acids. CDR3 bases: TGTGCCAGCAGCCCAGGGACTAGTCAAGAGACCCAGTACTTC. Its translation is CASSPGTSQETQYF.

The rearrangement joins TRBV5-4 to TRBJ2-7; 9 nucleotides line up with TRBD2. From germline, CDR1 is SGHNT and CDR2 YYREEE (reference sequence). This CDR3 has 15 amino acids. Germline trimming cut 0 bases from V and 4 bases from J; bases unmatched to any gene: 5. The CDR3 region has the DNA TGTGCCAGCAGCTTGGGGTCTAGCGGGAAGTACGAGCAGTACTTC. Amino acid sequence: CASSLGSSGKYEQYF.

This CDR3 reads CSVATGGLDEKLFF. In DNA, the CDR3 is TGCAGCGTGGCTACAGGGGGATTAGATGAAAAACTGTTTTTT. The gene calls are TRBV29-1 and TRBJ1-4; 8 bases fit TRBD1. Germline CDR1 SQVTM, CDR2 ANQGSEA. After removal of 6 bases from V and 6 bases from J, the junction contained 9 bases not matched to a gene. The CDR3 runs to 14 residues.

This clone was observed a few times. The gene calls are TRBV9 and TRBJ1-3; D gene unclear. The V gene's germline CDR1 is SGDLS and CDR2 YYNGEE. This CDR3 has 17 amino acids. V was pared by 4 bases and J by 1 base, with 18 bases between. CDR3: CASSPVGPGSSGNTIYF. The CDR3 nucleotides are TGTGCCAGCAGCCCAGTTGGTCCAGGTAGTTCTGGAAACACCATATATTTT.

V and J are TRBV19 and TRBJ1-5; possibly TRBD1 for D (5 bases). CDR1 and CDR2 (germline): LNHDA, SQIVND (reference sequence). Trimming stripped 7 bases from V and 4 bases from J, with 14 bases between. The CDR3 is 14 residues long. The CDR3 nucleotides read TGTGCCAGTACCACACACCCAGGGAATCAGCCCCAGCATTTT. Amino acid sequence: CASTTHPGNQPQHF.

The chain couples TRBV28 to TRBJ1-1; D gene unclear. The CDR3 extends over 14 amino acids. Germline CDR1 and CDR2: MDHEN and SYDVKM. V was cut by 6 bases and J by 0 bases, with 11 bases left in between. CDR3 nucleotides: TGTGCCAGCAGGGCGAGAGGAATGAACACTGAAGCTTTCTTT. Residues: CASRARGMNTEAFF.

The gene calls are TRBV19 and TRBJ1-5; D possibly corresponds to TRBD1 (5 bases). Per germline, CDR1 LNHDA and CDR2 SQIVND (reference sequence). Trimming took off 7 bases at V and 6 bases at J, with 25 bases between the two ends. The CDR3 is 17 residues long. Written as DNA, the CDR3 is TGTGCCAGTACCTATCGAGCCGCCGGGGGACGCGGTCAGCCCCAGCATTTT. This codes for CASTYRAAGGRGQPQHF. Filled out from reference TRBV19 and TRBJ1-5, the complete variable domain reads DGGITQSPKYLFRKEGQNVTLSCEQNLNHDAMYWYRQDPGQGLRLIYYSQIVNDFQKGDIAEGYSVSREKKESFPLTVTSAQKNPTAFYLCASTYRAAGGRGQPQHFGDGTRLSIL.

Here the CDR3 reads CASRSDRGFNEQFF. DNA of the CDR3: TGTGCCAGCAGATCAGACAGGGGTTTCAATGAGCAGTTCTTC. V is TRBV6-5 and J is TRBJ2-1; 8 bases line up with TRBD1. The CDR3 runs 14 residues. Trimming removed 6 bases from V and 6 bases from J; junction bases left unmatched: 7. Germline V gene lookup returns CDR1 MNHEY and CDR2 SVGAGI.

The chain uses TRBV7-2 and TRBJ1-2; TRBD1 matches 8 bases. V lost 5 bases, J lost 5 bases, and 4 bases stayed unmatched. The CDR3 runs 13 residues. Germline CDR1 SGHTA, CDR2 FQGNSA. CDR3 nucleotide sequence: TGTGCCAGCAGCCCCGGACAGGGATATGGCTACACCTTC. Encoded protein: CASSPGQGYGYTF. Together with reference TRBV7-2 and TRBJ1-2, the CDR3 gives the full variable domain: GAGVSQSPSNKVTEKGKDVELRCDPISGHTALYWYRQSLGQGLEFLIYFQGNSAPDKSGLPSDRFSAERTGGSVSTLTIQRTQQEDSAVYLCASSPGQGYGYTFGSGTRLTVV.

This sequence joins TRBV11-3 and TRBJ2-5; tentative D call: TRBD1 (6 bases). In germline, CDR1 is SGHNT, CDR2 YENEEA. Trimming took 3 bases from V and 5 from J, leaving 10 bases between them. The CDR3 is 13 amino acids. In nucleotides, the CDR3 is TGTGCCAGCAGCTTTGGGCAGGGGGAGACCCAGTACTTC. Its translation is CASSFGQGETQYF.

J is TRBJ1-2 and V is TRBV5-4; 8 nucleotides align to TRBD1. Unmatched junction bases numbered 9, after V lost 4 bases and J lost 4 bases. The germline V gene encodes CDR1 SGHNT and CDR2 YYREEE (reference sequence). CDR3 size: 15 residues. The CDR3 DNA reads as TGTGCCAGCAGCATACCGCAGGGGGCTGGCTATGGCTACACCTTC. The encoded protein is CASSIPQGAGYGYTF.

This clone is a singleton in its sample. This CDR3 is CASSTAAGGLGTGELFF. CDR3 coding DNA: TGTGCCAGCAGCACCGCAGCGGGAGGGCTCGGGACCGGGGAGCTGTTTTTT. This chain uses TRBV7-2 with TRBJ2-2, with 10 nucleotides matching TRBD2. Germline trimming cut 5 bases from V and 5 bases from J; bases unmatched to any gene: 11. Germline-derived CDR1 and CDR2 are SGHTA and FQGNSA. The CDR3 runs to 17 residues.